Presented here are 23 T cell receptor beta chains from one specimen sequenced in a study of T cell clusters in autoimmune cytopenias. TRB rearrangements were amplified by touch-down multiplex PCR with mixed TRB-A/B primers. TCRdb re-called the multiplex PCR reads and gives one entry per CDR3 protein, without DNA. The sample totals about 12,000 distinct CDR3 sequences. TRB amplification used 250 ng of peripheral blood genomic DNA. Sequenced sample: peripheral blood. The receptors shown here come from a human donor with an autoimmune cytopenia or autoimmune hepatitis (not recorded which).

This rearrangement joins TRBV19 to TRBJ1-1; the TRBD1 assignment by TCRdb is unverifiable without DNA. Germline CDR1 and CDR2: LNHDA and SQIVND (reference sequence). This CDR3 is built from 14 residues. This CDR3 is CASTRRGENTEAFF.

The chain is built from TRBV15 and TRBJ1-6. The CDR3 consists of 16 residues. The germline CDR1 and CDR2 sequences are LNHNV and YYDKDF (reference sequence). The CDR3 loop is CATSPDILSYNSPLHF.

The chain employs TRBV6-6 and TRBJ1-4; absent DNA, TCRdb's TRBD1 call cannot be checked. The CDR3 has 14 residues. Germline assignment: CDR1 MNHNY and CDR2 SVGAGI (reference sequence). CDR3 in amino acids: CASRHRGLGEKLFF.

The chain is built from TRBV30 and TRBJ2-6. The CDR3 loop spans 13 amino acids. Germline V CDR1 and CDR2: GTSNPN, SVGIG (reference sequence). CDR3 in amino acids: CARRNSGANVLTF.

The chain has TRBV6-5 and TRBJ1-6; TCRdb's D call, TRBD1, is unchecked because there is no DNA. Germline V gene sequence: CDR1 MNHEY, CDR2 SVGAGI. The length of the CDR3 is 13 residues. The CDR3 loop is CASSLDRGSPLHF.

The CDR3: CASSYSGTGGHQPQHF. V is TRBV6-5 and J is TRBJ1-5; the TRBD1 assignment by TCRdb is unverifiable without DNA. The CDR3 has 16 amino acids. Germline loops: CDR1 MNHEY, CDR2 SVGAGI.

The CDR3 protein is CASRWAGGNTIYF. This chain connects TRBV5-1 to TRBJ1-3. Germline V CDR1 and CDR2: SGHRS, YFSETQ. The CDR3 covers 13 residues.

The CDR3 loop is CASSGTVQETQYF. This chain joins TRBV5-4 and TRBJ2-5; TCRdb outputs TRBD1, but without DNA this stays unchecked. There are 13 residues in the CDR3. Germline V CDR1 and CDR2: SGHNT, YYREEE (reference sequence).

The chain recombines TRBV12-3 or TRBV12-4 with TRBJ1-2; TCRdb proposes TRBD1, but this gene call is untestable without DNA. CDR3 size: 15 residues. CDR3 in amino acids: CASSSQDRDSIGYTF.

The genes are TRBV6-5 and TRBJ1-5. CDR1 MNHEY and CDR2 SVGAGI come from the germline V gene. The CDR3 sequence is 16 residues long. CDR3 in amino acids: CASSYSSSHSNQPQHF.

This chain links TRBV12-3 or TRBV12-4 with TRBJ1-2. This CDR3 is 12 amino acids long. The CDR3 loop reads CASSRADYGYTF.

The V gene is TRBV6-1, the J gene TRBJ1-6. Germline V gene data show CDR1 as MNHNS and CDR2 as SASEGT. This CDR3 is built from 14 residues. This CDR3 reads CASRRTVDYSPLHF.

The rearrangement uses TRBV15 and TRBJ2-1; the TCRdb D gene call, TRBD1, has no DNA to confirm it. Germline V gene data show CDR1 as LNHNV and CDR2 as YYDKDF (reference sequence). The CDR3 runs to 13 residues. CDR3 residues: CATSRDGSHEQFF. The variable domain in full, completed from reference TRBV15 and TRBJ2-1, reads DAMVIQNPRYQVTQFGKPVTLSCSQTLNHNVMYWYQQKSSQAPKLLFHYYDKDFNNEADTPDNFQSRRPNTSFCFLDIRSPGLGDTAMYLCATSRDGSHEQFFGPGTRLTVL.

V gene TRBV15 combines with J gene TRBJ1-2; TCRdb designates TRBD1, a call that cannot be tested without DNA. CDR1 and CDR2 from the germline V gene are LNHNV and YYDKDF (reference sequence). This CDR3 is 15 amino acids long. CDR3 loop: CATSRNRGLIYGYTF.

The chain uses TRBV6-6 and TRBJ1-1; TCRdb returns TRBD1, unconfirmable since there is no DNA. The CDR3 length is 16 residues. Germline values: CDR1 MNHNY, CDR2 SVGAGI (reference sequence). CDR3 protein: CASSQRQGWSSPEAFF.

V and J are TRBV19 and TRBJ1-2; the TCRdb call, TRBD1, lacks DNA for checking. Germline V gene data show CDR1 as LNHDA and CDR2 as SQIVND (reference sequence). CDR3 length: 14 residues. The CDR3: CASSIVRDDYGYTF.

The J gene is TRBJ2-5, the V gene TRBV12-3 or TRBV12-4; TCRdb proposes TRBD1, but this gene call is untestable without DNA. The CDR3 sequence is 13 residues long. The CDR3 reads CASSSGTEETQYF.

This CDR3 is CASSYPPGQVSYNEQFF. The chain links TRBV6-2 or TRBV6-3 to TRBJ2-1; checking the TCRdb D call of TRBD1 is not possible without DNA. CDR1 and CDR2 from the germline V gene are MNHEY and SVGEGT. This CDR3 is built from 17 residues.

This sequence joins TRBV10-3 and TRBJ2-5; TCRdb proposes TRBD1, but this gene call is untestable without DNA. Germline lookup yields CDR1 ENHRY and CDR2 SYGVKD. This CDR3 contains 14 residues. The CDR3 here is CAISEHTGQETQYF.

This chain links TRBV12-3 or TRBV12-4 with TRBJ1-3; TCRdb picks TRBD1, but there is no DNA to check that call. This CDR3 is built from 13 residues. CDR3 amino acids: CASRDRVGNTIYF.

The V and J genes are TRBV19 and TRBJ1-4; TCRdb gives TRBD1 as the D gene, but with no DNA this cannot be confirmed. Germline V gives CDR1 LNHDA, CDR2 SQIVND (reference sequence). The CDR3 has 15 amino acids. The CDR3 reads CASSTRDSLNEKLFF.

The V gene is TRBV11-1, the J gene TRBJ2-7; lacking DNA, the TRBD1 call made by TCRdb goes unchecked. Looked up from germline, CDR1 is SGHAT and CDR2 is FQDESV (reference sequence). The CDR3 length is 14 residues. The CDR3 spells CASSLATGSYEQYF.

This clonotype is classed as medium-sized by frequency. The chain's CDR3 is CASETSNTGELFF. J is TRBJ2-2 and V is TRBV19. CDR3 size: 13 residues. Germline V gives CDR1 LNHDA, CDR2 SQIVND (reference sequence).